Below are 29 T cell receptor beta chains sequenced from a single sample in a study of identical twins. One entry per CDR3 protein results from TCRdb running MiXCR on the 5' RACE reads. This table has 400,000 to 600,000 distinct CDR3 sequences, 20% to 25% appearing once. This sample also appeared in a second study, on yellow fever vaccine responses in identical twins.

Material for sequencing was CD4+ T cells sorted from blood. The receptors shown here come from a woman aged 18-29 years in good health.

The rearrangement links TRBV12-3 or TRBV12-4 to TRBJ2-3; 8 bases map to TRBD2. The V segment lost 8 bases and the J segment 1 base; nucleotides outside the gene matches: 20. The CDR3 covers 19 residues. The CDR3 coding sequence is TGTGCCAGCTGTCCACGCCTTCGGGGGGGCCTTTTAGGCACAGATACGCAGTATTTT. It yields the protein CASCPRLRGGLLGTDTQYF.

This chain links TRBV20-1 with TRBJ2-2; TRBD2 is a possible D gene (6 bases). CDR3 length: 16 residues. V shed 5 bases and J shed 2 bases, with 18 bases lying between them. The germline CDR1 and CDR2 sequences are DFQATT and SNEGSKA (reference sequence). As DNA, the CDR3 is TGCAGTGCTTTCTCCGTGGCGGAGGGAAACACCGGGGAGCTGTTTTTT. This gives the protein CSAFSVAEGNTGELFF.

This clonotype came up once. The chain uses TRBV20-1 and TRBJ2-3, with D perhaps TRBD2 (5 bases). Germline assignment: CDR1 DFQATT and CDR2 SNEGSKA (reference sequence). Trimming shortened V by 5 bases and J by 6 bases, and 33 bases separated the two germline ends. The CDR3 is made up of 19 amino acids. Here the CDR3 DNA reads TGCAGTGCTCTAAGCAAAATAAGACGGGGAACTGCCAGGCAGGATACGCAGTATTTT. Amino acid sequence: CSALSKIRRGTARQDTQYF.

This clonotype was seen a few times. The V and J genes are TRBV15 and TRBJ2-5; tentatively, D is TRBD2 (5 bases). The CDR3 covers 14 residues. Germline V gene lookup returns CDR1 LNHNV and CDR2 YYDKDF (reference sequence). Trimming stripped 0 bases from V and 2 bases from J, with 7 bases between. CDR3 sequence (DNA): TGTGCCACCAGCAGAGATAGCGTACAAGAGACCCAGTACTTC. This encodes CATSRDSVQETQYF.

This chain connects TRBV6-5 to TRBJ2-5; weak D call: TRBD2 (6 bases). CDR1 is MNHEY and CDR2 is SVGAGI in the germline V gene. The ends were cut back, 4 bases at V and 5 bases at J, with 17 bases in the middle. The CDR3 extends over 15 amino acids. The CDR3 here is CASSSLNSGGETQYF. The CDR3, as DNA: TGTGCCAGCAGTTCCCTTAATTCTGGGGGGGAGACCCAGTACTTC.

J is TRBJ2-1 and V is TRBV20-1, with TRBD2 matching over 12 bases. This CDR3 is built from 14 residues. CDR1 is DFQATT and CDR2 is SNEGSKA in the germline V gene (reference sequence). V lost 2 bases to trimming and J lost 7 bases; unmatched junction nucleotides: 3. The DNA for the CDR3 is TGCAGTGCTAGACTAGCGGGGGGGCAAAATGAGCAGTTCTTC. The encoded protein is CSARLAGGQNEQFF.

This clonotype occurred a few times. The gene calls are TRBV3-1 and TRBJ1-5; 7 bases are shared with TRBD1. Germline values: CDR1 LGHDT, CDR2 YNNKEL (reference sequence). V lost 4 bases and J lost 3; bases outside the gene matches: 6. This CDR3 is built from 15 residues. The DNA for the CDR3 is TGTGCCAGCAGCCCCTCCACAGGGGCCAATCAGCCCCAGCATTTT. This codes for CASSPSTGANQPQHF.

This clonotype was counted a few times. The chain recombines TRBV7-2 with TRBJ2-3, with unresolved D. Germline CDR1 reads SGHTA; CDR2 reads FQGNSA. This CDR3 region has 13 residues. Trimming cost V 1 base and J 8 bases, with 10 bases left between them. The CDR3 loop is CASSLVATGTQYF. DNA of the CDR3: TGTGCCAGCAGCTTAGTGGCAACGGGTACGCAGTATTTT.

The rearrangement links TRBV14 to TRBJ2-7; D call uncertain. V was shortened by 4 bases and J by 3 bases, with 16 bases between the two germline ends. Germline CDR1 SGHDN, CDR2 FVKESK. The CDR3 loop spans 15 amino acids. CDR3 DNA sequence: TGTGCCAGCAGCCGGGCCATCAGCTCAAACTACGAGCAGTACTTC. It codes for CASSRAISSNYEQYF.

The CDR3 sequence: CASSLGVADTQYF. The CDR3 coding sequence is TGTGCCAGCAGTTTAGGGGTAGCTGATACGCAGTATTTT. V and J are TRBV12-3 or TRBV12-4 and TRBJ2-3, with no clear D. V was clipped by 1 base and J by 6 bases, with 8 bases between them. The CDR3 is 13 amino acids.

V gene TRBV20-1 combines with J gene TRBJ2-6; D possibly corresponds to TRBD1 (5 bases). V lost 2 bases and J 2 bases, leaving 10 bases between the germline ends. The germline CDR1 and CDR2 sequences are DFQATT and SNEGSKA (reference sequence). This CDR3 comprises 15 residues. The CDR3 loop is CSARQDSPGANVLTF. The CDR3 coding sequence is TGCAGTGCTAGACAAGACAGCCCTGGGGCCAACGTCCTGACTTTC.

This clonotype was counted between two and nine times. This chain joins TRBV29-1 and TRBJ1-4; no clear D. This CDR3 has 14 residues. The germline gives CDR1 SQVTM, CDR2 ANQGSEA. V shed 4 bases and J shed 4 bases, with 13 bases lying between them. CDR3 coding DNA: TGCAGCGTTGCGTTCTGGGAGTATAATGAAAAACTGTTTTTT. It is translated as CSVAFWEYNEKLFF.

This clonotype has more than one count but fewer than ten. DNA for the CDR3: TGTGCCAGCAGATCCCGCGGAAAACTGTTTTTT. Amino acids: CASRSRGKLFF. J is TRBJ1-4 and V is TRBV27, with D unresolved. This CDR3 is built from 11 residues. The germline gives CDR1 MNHEY, CDR2 SMNVEV (reference sequence). The V end lost 6 bases, the J end lost 10 bases, and 9 bases lay between the germline ends.

The table lists this clonotype with a few counts. The V and J genes are TRBV7-3 and TRBJ2-1; 11 bases are a match to TRBD2. CDR1 is SGHTA and CDR2 is FQGTGA in the germline V gene. CDR3 length equals 18 residues. Trimming took 1 base from V and 2 from J; bases not matched to a gene: 7. The CDR3 coding sequence is TGTGCCAGCAGCTTAAAGGGGAAGACTAGCGGGACCTACAATGAGCAGTTCTTC. Translating it yields CASSLKGKTSGTYNEQFF.

This clonotype was counted between two and nine times. J is TRBJ2-2 and V is TRBV5-1, with 11 positions matching TRBD2. The J segment lost 5 bases and the V segment lost 4 bases, leaving 4 bases of the junction unmatched. Germline loops: CDR1 SGHRS, CDR2 YFSETQ. The CDR3 contains 15 residues. CDR3 DNA: TGCGCCAGCAGCACGGGACTAGCGGTTACCGGGGAGCTGTTTTTT. Translated: CASSTGLAVTGELFF.

V and J are TRBV24-1 and TRBJ2-7; weak D call: TRBD1 (6 bases). The CDR3 spans 14 residues. Germline CDR1 reads KGHDR; CDR2 reads SFDVKD. The V and J ends lost 4 bases and 1 base respectively, with 10 bases between them. The CDR3 protein is CATSEARGSYEQYF. In nucleotides, the CDR3 is TGTGCCACCAGTGAGGCCAGGGGATCCTACGAGCAGTACTTC.

V gene TRBV7-2 combines with J gene TRBJ1-5; D call uncertain. Germline V CDR1 and CDR2: SGHTA, FQGNSA. V lost 1 base and J 4 bases, leaving 11 bases between the germline ends. This CDR3 comprises 15 residues. The CDR3 DNA follows: TGTGCCAGCAGCTTAGAATTGGGGAGGAATCAGCCCCAGCATTTT. This gives the protein CASSLELGRNQPQHF.

There are a few counts of this clonotype. The rearrangement joins TRBV12-3 or TRBV12-4 to TRBJ1-6; 7 bases are a match to TRBD1. V was clipped by 5 bases and J by 10 bases; unmatched bases: 5. The CDR3 contains 13 residues. CDR3 nucleotide sequence: TGTGCCAGCAGTACAGGGGCTGGATCACCCCTCCACTTT. Translating gives CASSTGAGSPLHF.

The chain joins TRBV20-1 to TRBJ2-2; D is undetermined. Per germline, CDR1 DFQATT and CDR2 SNEGSKA (reference sequence). This CDR3 contains 14 residues. Trimming stripped 5 bases from V and 0 bases from J, with 10 bases between. The chain's CDR3 is CSALSRTNTGELFF. For the CDR3, the DNA is TGCAGTGCTTTATCCAGGACGAACACCGGGGAGCTGTTTTTT.

The chain carries TRBV29-1 and TRBJ1-1; D possibly corresponds to TRBD1 (5 bases). V was cut by 4 bases and J by 4 bases, with 10 bases left in between. This CDR3 is 12 amino acids long. Germline CDR1 is SQVTM and CDR2 is ANQGSEA. The CDR3, as DNA: TGCAGCGTTGCTTGGGGCATCACTGAAGCTTTCTTT. Translated: CSVAWGITEAFF.

This clonotype appeared a few times. V is TRBV3-1 and J is TRBJ2-2; D not resolved. The CDR3 runs to 15 residues. CDR1 LGHDT and CDR2 YNNKEL come from the germline V gene (reference sequence). V was shortened by 4 bases and J by 4 bases, with 13 bases between the two germline ends. CDR3 DNA sequence: TGTGCCAGCAGCCCTCAGTCGGACGGCACCGGGGAGCTGTTTTTT. Protein sequence: CASSPQSDGTGELFF.

This chain joins TRBV10-1 and TRBJ1-2; D ambiguous. Trimming removed 8 bases at V and 4 bases at J, with 14 bases between. Germline V CDR1 and CDR2: WNHNN, SYGVQD (reference sequence). This CDR3 contains 13 residues. CDR3 sequence (DNA): TGCGCCAGCGATCCAGGATCTTCCTATGGCTACACCTTC. Amino acid sequence: CASDPGSSYGYTF.

This chain uses TRBV2 with TRBJ2-3; D possibly uses TRBD1 or TRBD2 (6 bases each). The CDR3 contains 16 residues. V was pared by 3 bases and J by 1 base, with 14 bases between. Germline-derived CDR1 and CDR2 are SNHLY and FYNNEI. The DNA of the CDR3 is TGTGCCAGCAGTGACGGAGGGGGAGTGGGCACAGATACGCAGTATTTT. It translates to CASSDGGGVGTDTQYF.

This clonotype was observed a handful of times. V and J are TRBV10-3 and TRBJ2-1; TRBD2 matches at 7 bases. The CDR3 extends over 12 amino acids. CDR1 is ENHRY, CDR2 SYGVKD, per germline. V lost 7 bases, J lost 8 bases, and 5 bases stayed unmatched. The CDR3 sequence is CAITAGADEQFF. CDR3 coding DNA: TGTGCCATCACGGCGGGAGCCGATGAGCAGTTCTTC.

The chain recombines TRBV7-9 with TRBJ2-7, with a weak D call TRBD1 (6 bases). This CDR3 has 15 amino acids. Trimming stripped 1 base from V and 3 bases from J, with 13 bases between. Germline lookup yields CDR1 SEHNR and CDR2 FQNEAQ (reference sequence). DNA for the CDR3: TGTGCCAGCAGCTTAGACGGGACATCCGGCTACGAGCAGTACTTC. Its protein is CASSLDGTSGYEQYF.

This clonotype was found a few times. This chain joins TRBV20-1 and TRBJ2-7; possibly TRBD2 for D (6 bases). Looked up from germline, CDR1 is DFQATT and CDR2 is SNEGSKA (reference sequence). The CDR3 spans 14 residues. Trimming removed 0 bases at V and 4 bases at J, with 13 bases between. CDR3 bases: TGCAGTGCTAGAGATTCTGCCGGGAGTTACGAGCAGTACTTC. The encoded protein is CSARDSAGSYEQYF.

The V gene is TRBV5-8, the J gene TRBJ2-1; no clear D. V was shortened by 0 bases and J by 5 bases, with 6 bases between the two germline ends. This CDR3 region has 13 residues. The germline V gene has CDR1 SGHTS and CDR2 YDEGEE. The CDR3 is CASSLGANNEQFF. As DNA, the CDR3 is TGTGCCAGCAGCTTGGGGGCAAACAATGAGCAGTTCTTC.

This clonotype was counted between two and nine times. The chain joins TRBV7-7 to TRBJ2-5; D may be TRBD2 (5 bases). V lost 1 base and J 4 bases, leaving 10 bases between the germline ends. CDR3 length: 14 amino acids. Germline V gene data show CDR1 as SSHAT and CDR2 as FNYEAQ (reference sequence). In nucleotides, the CDR3 is TGTGCCAGCAGCTTAGGGGCCGGGGTAGAGACCCAGTACTTC. Protein sequence: CASSLGAGVETQYF. The full variable domain, rest sourced from reference TRBV7-7 and TRBJ2-5, is GAGVSQSPRYKVTKRGQDVTLRCDPISSHATLYWYQQALGQGPEFLTYFNYEAQPDKSGLPSDRFSAERPEGSISTLTIQRTEQRDSAMYRCASSLGAGVETQYFGPGTRLLVL.

The chain recombines TRBV10-3 with TRBJ2-4, with D tentatively TRBD2 (6 bases). V shed 4 bases and J shed 1 base, with 11 bases lying between them. There are 15 residues in the CDR3. Germline CDR1 ENHRY, CDR2 SYGVKD. The CDR3 loop is CAISGGSGAKNIQYF. Here the CDR3 DNA reads TGTGCCATCAGTGGGGGGAGCGGGGCCAAAAACATTCAGTACTTC.